This T cell receptor beta chain was sequenced during a study of blood T cell repertoires in COVID-19. For the study at large: PBMCs, B-cell-depleted T cells, or T cells provided the cDNA or gDNA that made up the material.

The assay was immunoSEQ multiplex PCR, and TCRdb's table has in-frame clones only and misses some. The sample shows approximately 76,000 clones, 86% of them seen only once. The V and J ends lost 5 bases and 3 bases, in that order; junction bases with no gene match: 9. CDR3 size: 15 residues. CDR1 is SGHTA, CDR2 FQGNSA, per germline. This clone was recorded once. The chain combines TRBV7-2 with TRBJ1-1; 7 bases align to TRBD1. This TCR was recovered from a woman aged 60-70 years with acute or convalescent COVID-19. Specimen: peripheral blood. This chain's CDR3 is CASSTQTGLYTEAFF. The CDR3 DNA follows: TGTGCCAGCAGCACCCAGACAGGGTTATACACTGAAGCTTTCTTT.